Listed here are 8 T cell receptor beta chains from one sample, sequenced in a study of cytomegalovirus exposure and HLA in healthy donors (dated by TCRdb to between 2016 and 2019). The protocol used for the library was the immunoSEQ multiplex PCR assay. TCRdb retrieved this table from immuneACCESS and kept in-frame rearrangements only. Not all clones are present; in checked studies, unresolved V genes account for under half, and no reason is known for the remainder. The sample data list a few hundred thousand clones, and 86% of these were observed just once. The top ten clonotypes cover roughly 1% of the sample. Input material: PBMCs. Source of these receptors: a woman between 18 and 30 years old in good health and CMV-seronegative.

The V call is TRBV20-1, the J call TRBJ1-3, with 9 bases fitting TRBD1. CDR3 length: 11 residues. CDR1 and CDR2 (germline): DFQATT, SNEGSKA (reference sequence). The V gene end was trimmed by 7 bases and the J gene end by 6 bases; junction bases not matched to a gene: 1. CDR3 protein: CSGDRENTIYF. The CDR3 region has the DNA TGCAGTGGGGACAGGGAAAACACCATATATTTT.

The genes are TRBV6-1 and TRBJ1-1; tentative D call: TRBD1 (6 bases). Trimming cost V 1 base and J 5 bases, with 20 bases left between them. The germline V gene encodes CDR1 MNHNS and CDR2 SASEGT. The CDR3 runs to 17 residues. This CDR3 is CASSEGIYREVDTEAFF. CDR3 DNA sequence: TGTGCCAGCAGTGAAGGGATATACAGGGAAGTAGATACTGAAGCTTTCTTT.

The chain is built from TRBV19 and TRBJ2-1; 9 positions agree with TRBD2. V lost 1 base and J lost 7; bases outside the gene matches: 5. Looked up from germline, CDR1 is LNHDA and CDR2 is SQIVND (reference sequence). This CDR3 is 15 amino acids long. The CDR3 DNA is TGTGCCAGTAGTATAGTAGCGGGAGCACATAATGAGCAGTTCTTC. Encoded protein: CASSIVAGAHNEQFF.

CDR3 sequence: CAISDPPSGGGKTQYF. The CDR3 DNA is TGTGCCATCAGTGACCCGCCTAGCGGGGGGGGGAAGACCCAGTACTTC. This sequence joins TRBV10-3 and TRBJ2-5, with 12 bases lining up with TRBD2. V dropped 3 bases and J dropped 6; count of bases not matched to a gene: 8. This CDR3 has 16 amino acids. The germline V gene has CDR1 ENHRY and CDR2 SYGVKD.

The rearrangement joins TRBV7-2 to TRBJ1-2, with TRBD1 as a possible D gene (5 bases). The CDR3 is made up of 16 amino acids. Germline values: CDR1 SGHTA, CDR2 FQGNSA. The ends were cut back, 0 bases at V and 4 bases at J, with 15 bases in the middle. CDR3 sequence reads: CASSLAGGGSSYGYTF. In DNA form, the CDR3 reads TGTGCCAGCAGCTTAGCCGGGGGTGGCAGTAGCTATGGCTACACCTTC.

CDR3 sequence: CASSQEEGTPEGANEKLFF. The DNA of the CDR3 is TGTGCCAGCAGCCAAGAGGAAGGGACACCCGAGGGAGCTAATGAAAAACTGTTTTTT. V is TRBV4-2 and J is TRBJ1-4; weak D call: TRBD1 (6 bases). The V gene's germline CDR1 is LGHNA and CDR2 YNFKEQ. V gave up 0 bases and J gave up 3 bases, with 20 bases separating them. The CDR3 covers 19 residues.

V is TRBV11-3 and J is TRBJ2-3; maybe TRBD2 (5 bases). Germline loops: CDR1 SGHNT, CDR2 YENEEA. The ends were cut back, 1 base at V and 0 bases at J, with 17 bases in the middle. This CDR3 comprises 18 residues. CDR3 region: CASSLAPPSSTSTDTQYF. CDR3 DNA sequence: TGTGCCAGCAGCTTAGCCCCCCCTAGCAGCACTAGCACAGATACGCAGTATTTT.

The rearrangement links TRBV19 to TRBJ2-7; TRBD2 agrees at 8 bases. With V trimmed by 10 bases and J by 1 base, 6 bases remained unmatched. CDR1 and CDR2 (germline): LNHDA, SQIVND (reference sequence). This CDR3 is 13 amino acids long. This CDR3 is CATSGTRSYEQYF. The CDR3 DNA is TGTGCCACCTCCGGGACTAGATCCTACGAGCAGTACTTC.